The clone carrying this TCR beta chain was seen a handful of times. V dropped 7 bases and J dropped 3 bases, with 12 bases sitting between them. Germline lookup yields CDR1 SQVTM and CDR2 ANQGSEA. The CDR3 contains 13 residues. In the original analysis: Estimated nucleated cell counts came from reference gene primer amplification. This table comes from immunoSEQ multiplex PCR, and its TCRdb copy is limited to in-frame clones, with some not included. V and J calls plus clone size are reproduced from that table; the DNA served to infer D and trimming. The sample gives around 130,000 clones, 84% of which show up once; around 7.8% is in the top ten. The data stem from a study of blood T cell repertoires in COVID-19. Whole-study context: PBMCs, B-cell-depleted T cells, or T cells were the source of the cDNA or gDNA that made up the material.

The receptor's source is a human donor in a cohort sampled during active COVID-19. The V and J genes are TRBV29-1 and TRBJ1-4; tentative D call: TRBD1 (5 bases). The sequenced sample consisted of peripheral blood. CDR3 DNA sequence: TGCAGCGCACGCGGGGGATCTAATGAAAAACTGTTTTTT. As protein: CSARGGSNEKLFF. Together with reference TRBV29-1 and TRBJ1-4, the CDR3 gives the full variable domain: SAVISQKPSRDICQRGTSLTIQCQVDSQVTMMFWYRQQPGQSLTLIATANQGSEATYESGFVIDKFPISRPNLTFSTLTVSNMSPEDSSIYLCSARGGSNEKLFFGSGTQLSVL.